This T cell receptor (beta chain) derives from a study of cytomegalovirus exposure and HLA in healthy donors. The PCR employed 60 Vbeta primers together with 13 Jbeta primers. Methods used by the authors: The authors later counted about 80 million unique TCR beta chains, 9.5 million to 13 million of them shared. This table comes from immunoSEQ multiplex PCR, and its TCRdb copy is limited to in-frame clones, with some not included. The V and J calls and the clone size are those of that table, but D and trimming were determined from the DNA. The sample includes 150,000 to 170,000 clones, roughly 79% of them seen just once. After removal of 1 base from V and 0 bases from J, the junction contained 8 bases not matched to a gene. From germline, CDR1 is SEHNR and CDR2 FQNEAQ (reference sequence). CDR3 length equals 19 residues.

The V gene is TRBV7-9, the J gene TRBJ2-3, with 12 bases matching TRBD2. The sample taken for sequencing was PBMCs. This sequence was found in a man aged 18-30 years in good health and CMV-seronegative. The DNA of the CDR3 is TGTGCCAGCAGCTTAGGAGTGTCTAGCGGGGGGGCTAGCACAGATACGCAGTATTTT. Translated: CASSLGVSSGGASTDTQYF.